The rows below give T cell receptor beta chains drawn from one sample of a study of Graves' ophthalmopathy and Graves' hyperthyroidism. TCRdb re-called the multiplex PCR reads with MiXCR, one entry per CDR3 protein. The sample includes about 16,000 distinct CDR3 sequences, 45% to 55% of them seen just once. The sample consisted of peripheral blood. All receptors derive from a woman aged 40 to 49 with stable Graves' hyperthyroidism. The CDR3 runs from the conserved cysteine through the conserved F or W. The order of the fields is V gene, J gene, D gene, clone size, CDR3 protein, CDR3 DNA. D genes are given only for firm matches. Clone size appears in some rows only: once, few, many, or a class for an expanded clone.

V: TRBV19
J: TRBJ2-1
D: NA
size: many
CDR3: CASSSRQLSYNEQFF
DNA: TGTGCCAGTAGTAGCCGACAGCTATCCTACAATGAGCAGTTCTTC

V: TRBV6-1
J: TRBJ2-3
D: NA
size: NA
CDR3: CASSEGPSTDTQYF
DNA: TGTGCCAGCAGTGAAGGTCCTAGCACAGATACGCAGTATTTT

V: TRBV11-2
J: TRBJ2-7
D: NA
size: NA
CDR3: CASSLGTQGEQYF
DNA: TGTGCCAGCAGCTTAGGCACACAGGGCGAGCAGTACTTC

V: TRBV9
J: TRBJ2-7
D: TRBD2
size: NA
CDR3: CARDSEREGFHEQYF
DNA: TGTGCTAGAGATAGCGAGCGGGAGGGGTTCCACGAGCAGTACTTC

V: TRBV2
J: TRBJ2-5
D: TRBD1
size: many
CDR3: CASYSGTGGGETQYF
DNA: TGTGCCAGCTATTCCGGGACAGGGGGCGGAGAGACCCAGTACTTC

V: TRBV7-9
J: TRBJ2-1
D: NA
size: NA
CDR3: CASSSPFAADYEQFF
DNA: TGTGCCAGCAGCTCCCCCTTTGCTGCGGACTATGAGCAGTTCTTC

V: TRBV6-7
J: TRBJ2-3
D: NA
size: NA
CDR3: CASRTGETDTQYF
DNA: TGTGCCAGCAGGACGGGGGAAACAGATACGCAGTATTTT

V: TRBV6-1
J: TRBJ2-1
D: TRBD2
size: many
CDR3: CASSEGSGGEYNEQFF
DNA: TGTGCCAGCAGTGAAGGCAGCGGGGGGGAGTACAATGAGCAGTTCTTC

V: TRBV12-3/TRBV12-4
J: TRBJ1-4
D: TRBD1
size: few
CDR3: CASSSQGAREKLFF
DNA: TGTGCCAGCAGTTCTCAGGGGGCTAGAGAAAAACTGTTTTTT

V: TRBV4-3
J: TRBJ1-5
D: NA
size: NA
CDR3: CASSQATQTSGLFNQPQHF
DNA: TGCGCCAGCAGCCAAGCCACCCAAACCTCGGGACTGTTCAATCAGCCCCAGCATTTT

V: TRBV11-1
J: TRBJ2-3
D: NA
size: many
CDR3: CASSPNPGHTSTDTQYF
DNA: TGTGCCAGCAGCCCCAACCCGGGACATACTAGCACAGATACGCAGTATTTT

V: TRBV6-1
J: TRBJ2-7
D: TRBD2
size: NA
CDR3: CASSEARPSGDGEQYF
DNA: TGTGCCAGCAGTGAAGCAAGGCCTAGCGGGGACGGGGAGCAGTACTTC

V: TRBV20-1
J: TRBJ2-7
D: NA
size: NA
CDR3: CSARETGKDERYF
DNA: TGCAGTGCTAGAGAAACAGGGAAGGACGAGCGGTACTTC

V: TRBV9
J: TRBJ2-3
D: TRBD2
size: many
CDR3: CASSMGLAGADTQYF
DNA: TGTGCCAGCAGCATGGGACTAGCGGGAGCAGATACGCAGTATTTT

V: TRBV7-2
J: TRBJ2-1
D: TRBD2
size: many
CDR3: CASSPRLAGGSNEQFF
DNA: TGTGCCAGCAGCCCGAGACTAGCGGGAGGGTCCAATGAGCAGTTCTTC

V: TRBV25-1
J: TRBJ2-7
D: NA
size: NA
CDR3: CASSRLENEQYF
DNA: TGTGCCAGCAGTCGACTAGAAAACGAGCAGTACTTC

V: TRBV10-1
J: TRBJ2-1
D: TRBD2
size: NA
CDR3: CASSERGLAYNEQFF
DNA: TGTGCCAGCAGTGAAAGGGGACTAGCCTACAATGAGCAGTTCTTC

V: TRBV6-5
J: TRBJ2-7
D: TRBD2
size: few
CDR3: CASSYYPSGGFYEQYF
DNA: TGTGCCAGCAGTTACTACCCTAGCGGGGGGTTCTACGAGCAGTACTTC

V: TRBV9
J: TRBJ2-1
D: NA
size: NA
CDR3: CASSGSGHPDNEQSF
DNA: TGTGCCAGCAGCGGATCGGGTCACCCGGACAATGAGCAGTCCTTC

V: TRBV4-3
J: TRBJ1-3
D: TRBD1
size: few
CDR3: CASSRGQGMAGNTIYF
DNA: TGCGCCAGCAGCCGGGGACAGGGGATGGCTGGAAACACCATATATTTT

V: TRBV29-1
J: TRBJ2-3
D: NA
size: few
CDR3: CSVEGGGATSTDTQYF
DNA: TGCAGCGTTGAAGGTGGGGGGGCTACTAGCACAGATACGCAGTATTTT

V: TRBV19
J: TRBJ1-1
D: NA
size: once
CDR3: CVSSFGGYTEAFF
DNA: TGTGTCAGTAGTTTCGGGGGCTACACTGAAGCTTTCTTT

V: TRBV10-2
J: TRBJ1-5
D: NA
size: NA
CDR3: CASSESGPNQPQHF
DNA: TGCGCCAGCAGTGAGTCAGGTCCCAATCAGCCCCAGCATTTT

V: TRBV20-1
J: TRBJ2-5
D: TRBD2
size: NA
CDR3: CSATTGTSLVEETQYF
DNA: TGCAGTGCTACAACCGGGACTAGTTTGGTGGAAGAGACCCAGTACTTC

V: TRBV7-9
J: TRBJ2-5
D: NA
size: many
CDR3: CASSLAPGREETQYF
DNA: TGTGCCAGCAGCTTAGCGCCGGGTAGAGAAGAGACCCAGTACTTC

V: TRBV5-8
J: TRBJ2-4
D: NA
size: NA
CDR3: CASSFGQLLAKNIQYF
DNA: TGTGCCAGCAGCTTTGGACAGCTCCTAGCCAAAAACATTCAGTACTTC

V: TRBV2
J: TRBJ1-1
D: NA
size: medium-sized
CDR3: CASREDTDEAFF
DNA: TGTGCCAGCAGGGAGGACACCGATGAAGCTTTCTTT

V: TRBV12-3/TRBV12-4
J: TRBJ2-1
D: TRBD2
size: NA
CDR3: CASMRGAEDEQFF
DNA: TGTGCCAGCATGCGGGGGGCCGAAGATGAGCAGTTCTTC

V: TRBV7-8
J: TRBJ1-3
D: NA
size: medium-sized
CDR3: CASSLARRALGTIYF
DNA: TGTGCCAGCAGCTTAGCTAGGAGGGCGTTGGGCACCATATATTTT

V: TRBV24-1
J: TRBJ1-4
D: NA
size: NA
CDR3: CATSRGRGEKLFF
DNA: TGTGCCACCAGTAGGGGCCGAGGGGAAAAACTGTTTTTT

V: TRBV24-1
J: TRBJ2-3
D: TRBD2
size: NA
CDR3: CATSDLAGGEDTQYF
DNA: TGTGCCACCAGTGATCTAGCGGGGGGTGAGGATACGCAGTATTTT

V: TRBV3-1
J: TRBJ2-7
D: NA
size: few
CDR3: CASSQTGQGKKQYF
DNA: TGTGCCAGCAGCCAAACGGGCCAGGGCAAGAAGCAGTACTTC

V: TRBV13
J: TRBJ1-1
D: NA
size: NA
CDR3: CASSLGGAFPGTEAFF
DNA: TGTGCCAGCAGCTTAGGCGGGGCCTTCCCGGGCACTGAAGCTTTCTTT